This T cell receptor (beta chain) was documented in a study of beta chain features in type 1 diabetes. Study results and caveats: Moderate but significant shortening of TCRB CDR3s was recorded in all four CD4+ subsets from Type 1 diabetes patients.

A note on this clone: Its specificity is not known. Other nucleotide sequences in the sample specify the same CDR3.

Expressed TCRB transcripts got sequenced, as all isolated RNA was reverse transcribed. The data were produced by immunoSEQ multiplex PCR, yet TCRdb's version contains in-frame clones alone and is incomplete. Of 600,000 or so clones listed, roughly 12% are singletons. V was clipped by 4 bases and J by 2 bases, with 6 bases between them. The germline V gene encodes CDR1 SGHTA and CDR2 FQGNSA. The length of the CDR3 is 12 residues. The receptor was derived from a young man with type 1 diabetes. Sequences were obtained from naive CD4+ T cells from blood. V is TRBV7-2 and J is TRBJ2-7, with D hard to call. The CDR3 is CASSSGAYEQYF. The CDR3 region has the DNA TGTGCCAGCAGCTCTGGGGCCTACGAGCAGTACTTC.